The 10 T cell receptor beta chains below were found in one sample sequenced in a study of shared clonotypes between healthy human individuals. Data came from immunoSEQ multiplex PCR; TCRdb stores just in-frame clones and leaves some out. The table lists roughly 1,000,000 clones, approximately 80% of them singletons. Specimen: memory CD4+ T cells from PBMCs. Subset here: CD45RA-negative fraction. The receptors shown here come from a man aged 18 to 30 in good health. Some clones in this sample may be carry-over from other donors' samples.

This clone was recorded a few times. The chain carries TRBV18 and TRBJ2-7; either TRBD1 or TRBD2 may fit D (5 bases each). Germline CDR1 and CDR2: KGHSH and LQKENI. V was trimmed by 6 bases and J by 2 bases, leaving 14 bases between them. The CDR3 is made up of 14 amino acids. Here the CDR3 reads CASSSGTVAYEQYF. The CDR3 DNA follows: TGTGCCAGCTCCTCCGGGACCGTGGCCTACGAGCAGTACTTC.

This clone was recorded only once. This chain connects TRBV25-1 to TRBJ2-7, with 11 positions matching TRBD1. The ends lost 3 bases at V and 2 bases at J; junction bases unmatched: 12. This CDR3 is 18 amino acids long. CDR1 is MGHDK and CDR2 is SYGVNS in the germline V gene. The CDR3 nucleotides are TGTGCCAGCAGTGACCGGGGACAGGGGGTTTCCCCAACCTACGAGCAGTACTTC. It codes for CASSDRGQGVSPTYEQYF.

The rearrangement uses TRBV27 and TRBJ1-1, with 7 positions matching TRBD1. The junction had 11 bases not matched to a gene; V was cut back by 3 bases and J by 1 base. Germline V gives CDR1 MNHEY, CDR2 SMNVEV (reference sequence). The CDR3 length is 17 residues. CDR3 bases: TGTGCCAGCAGTTTCACCTATCGACAGGGCCGGAACACTGAAGCTTTCTTT. It specifies CASSFTYRQGRNTEAFF.

The rearrangement uses TRBV5-1 and TRBJ2-5, with TRBD1 identical over 8 bases. Germline V lookup: CDR1 SGHRS, CDR2 YFSETQ. This CDR3 spans 13 amino acids. The V gene end was trimmed by 7 bases and the J gene end by 1 base; junction bases not matched to a gene: 3. The CDR3 protein is CASRGQAQETQYF. CDR3 bases: TGCGCCAGCCGGGGACAGGCCCAAGAGACCCAGTACTTC.

The V and J genes are TRBV7-6 and TRBJ1-3; D is ambiguous. Per germline, CDR1 SGHVS and CDR2 FNYEAQ. V was cut by 5 bases and J by 0 bases, with 14 bases left in between. The CDR3 spans 16 residues. CDR3 DNA sequence: TGTGCCAGCAGCCCAGCACACCGGAGCTCTGGAAACACCATATATTTT. This sequence encodes CASSPAHRSSGNTIYF.

The J gene is TRBJ1-5, the V gene TRBV11-2; D is perhaps TRBD1 (5 bases). The germline V and J ends were trimmed by 5 bases and 2 bases, with 22 bases remaining between them. Germline CDR1 reads SGHAT; CDR2 reads FQNNGV. The CDR3 runs 18 residues. This CDR3 reads CASSGRGRESTRNQPQHF. In DNA, the CDR3 is TGTGCCAGCAGCGGGCGGGGCAGGGAAAGTACCCGCAATCAGCCCCAGCATTTT.

V is TRBV4-1 and J is TRBJ2-1, with 9 positions matching TRBD2. Germline assignment: CDR1 MGHRA and CDR2 YSYEKL. Trimming cost V 0 bases and J 11 bases; bases outside gene matches: 2. The CDR3 is made up of 13 amino acids. The CDR3 coding sequence is TGCGCCAGCAGCCAAGATAGCGGGGGACAGCAGTTCTTC. It translates to CASSQDSGGQQFF.

This rearrangement joins TRBV7-2 to TRBJ2-7; possible D gene TRBD1, 6 bases. This CDR3 has 15 residues. The germline V gene encodes CDR1 SGHTA and CDR2 FQGNSA. Trimming cost V 3 bases and J 6 bases, with 18 bases left between them. The CDR3 sequence: CASSFGVTGFREQYF. DNA for the CDR3: TGTGCCAGCAGCTTCGGAGTTACAGGGTTCCGCGAGCAGTACTTC.

This chain joins TRBV9 and TRBJ2-1; D uncertain. Germline values: CDR1 SGDLS, CDR2 YYNGEE. This CDR3 is 14 amino acids long. The V gene lost 2 bases and the J gene lost 5 bases, with 11 bases spanning the gap. The CDR3 loop is CASSVFGLHNEQFF. CDR3 in DNA: TGTGCCAGCAGCGTCTTCGGGTTACACAATGAGCAGTTCTTC.

This chain connects TRBV5-1 to TRBJ2-5, with D possibly TRBD1 on 6 matching bases. The CDR3 totals 15 residues. V was cut by 0 bases and J by 0 bases, with 9 bases left in between. The germline CDR1 and CDR2 sequences are SGHRS and YFSETQ. Here the CDR3 reads CASSLGTDYQETQYF. In DNA, the CDR3 is TGCGCCAGCAGCTTGGGGACAGATTACCAAGAGACCCAGTACTTC.